Below are 19 T cell receptor beta chains sequenced from a single sample in a study of preoperative IRX-2 immunotherapy in early breast cancer. Treatment noted: preoperative locoregional IRX-2 cytokine immunotherapy. The repertoire was sequenced with immunoSEQ multiplex PCR; TCRdb's copy has only in-frame clones and lacks some. Found here are roughly 93,000 clones, 70% to 90% of them singletons; the top ten hold about 2%. Sequencing used tumor tissue, obtained after IRX-2 immunotherapy. The receptors derive from a human donor with breast cancer.

The gene calls are TRBV19 and TRBJ1-5; the D is unclear. The V and J ends lost 7 bases and 0 bases respectively, with 13 bases between them. CDR1 and CDR2 (germline): LNHDA, SQIVND (reference sequence). This CDR3 comprises 15 residues. The CDR3 nucleotides read TGTGCCAGTAACCTAAGGAAAGCTAGCAATCAGCCCCAGCATTTT. Its translation: CASNLRKASNQPQHF.

V is TRBV6-8 and J is TRBJ2-2, with D perhaps TRBD1 (6 bases). The ends were cut back, 6 bases at V and 6 bases at J, with 20 bases in the middle. The CDR3 has 16 residues. Germline lookup yields CDR1 MNHGY and CDR2 SAAAGT. The CDR3 loop is CASSHLTFGQPGELFF. The CDR3 DNA reads TGTGCCAGCAGCCATCTAACATTCGGACAGCCCGGGGAGCTGTTTTTT.

The chain recombines TRBV18 with TRBJ1-4, with 7 bases aligning to TRBD1. The germline gives CDR1 KGHSH, CDR2 LQKENI. This CDR3 contains 13 residues. J gave up 8 bases and V 2 bases, and 2 bases lay outside the gene matches. The CDR3 loop reads CASSPRDSEKLFF. The DNA for the CDR3 is TGTGCCAGCTCACCAAGGGACAGCGAAAAACTGTTTTTT.

This clone was observed a handful of times. The genes are TRBV6-7 and TRBJ1-1, with D possibly being TRBD1 (5 bases). TRBV6-7 is designated an ORF whose function remains uncertain. CDR3 length equals 11 residues. Deletions cut 8 bases from V and 1 base from J, with 5 bases between. As DNA, the CDR3 is TGTGCCAGCGGACAGAACACTGAAGCTTTCTTT. It codes for CASGQNTEAFF.

The V call is TRBV6-8, the J call TRBJ2-5; 7 nucleotides line up with TRBD1. The germline CDR1 and CDR2 sequences are MNHGY and SAAAGT. V lost 6 bases and J lost 0; bases outside the gene matches: 4. The CDR3 is 14 amino acids. CDR3 loop: CASSNRGHQETQYF. For the CDR3, the DNA is TGTGCCAGCAGCAACAGGGGCCACCAAGAGACCCAGTACTTC.

The V and J genes are TRBV22-1 and TRBJ1-5. TRBV22-1 is termed a pseudogene. This CDR3 has 15 residues. The CDR3 here is CASRGGQRINQPQHF. The CDR3 DNA sequence: TGTGCCAGCAGGGGGGGACAGAGAATAAATCAGCCCCAGCATTTT.

This clone was counted a single time. The CDR3 end is not reached by the read, which stops 1 residue before it; the germline J gene fills it in. V and J are TRBV10-3 and TRBJ1-1; tentatively, D is TRBD1 (6 bases). Germline CDR1 ENHRY, CDR2 SYGVKD. This CDR3 region has 19 residues. Trimming removed 0 bases at V and 1 base at J, with 21 bases between. Partial CDR3 DNA: TGTGCCATCAGTGAGTCCGGGTTCTATCCGGGACAAGAGAACACTGAAGCTTTC. Amino acid sequence: CAISESGFYPGQENTEAF. From start to end, the CDR3 is CAISESGFYPGQENTEAFF.

The chain combines TRBV4-1 with TRBJ2-3, with TRBD2 identical over 14 bases. Per germline, CDR1 MGHRA and CDR2 YSYEKL. CDR3 length: 18 residues. V shed 1 base, J shed 2 bases, and the junction held 5 bases outside the gene matches. The CDR3, as DNA: TGCGCCAGCAGCCAAGGGGGACTAGCGGGAGTCTACACAGATACGCAGTATTTT. This translates into CASSQGGLAGVYTDTQYF.

This clone has only one observation. The rearrangement links TRBV29-1 to TRBJ2-2; 12 nucleotides align to TRBD1. This CDR3 spans 14 amino acids. Germline trimming cut 6 bases from V and 7 bases from J; bases unmatched to any gene: 6. In germline, CDR1 is SQVTM, CDR2 ANQGSEA. CDR3 region: CSVPGQGANGELFF. The CDR3 DNA follows: TGCAGCGTGCCGGGACAGGGGGCGAACGGGGAGCTGTTTTTT.

The CDR3 coding sequence is TGTGCCAGCTCACTAGGGACACAGGAAAGCGAGCAGTACTTC. Its translation: CASSLGTQESEQYF. The chain recombines TRBV18 with TRBJ2-7; a weak D match, TRBD1 (6 bases). In germline, CDR1 is KGHSH, CDR2 LQKENI. Trimming removed 4 bases from V and 6 bases from J, with 16 bases in between. The CDR3 covers 14 residues.

The genes are TRBV6-8 and TRBJ1-1; the D gene is possibly TRBD1 (6 bases). Germline V gives CDR1 MNHGY, CDR2 SAAAGT. Trimming pared 5 bases from V and 6 bases from J, leaving 13 bases between. The CDR3 length is 13 residues. CDR3 residues: CASSLQGVAEAFF. CDR3 DNA sequence: TGTGCCAGCAGTCTACAGGGAGTGGCTGAAGCTTTCTTT.

The chain recombines TRBV6-8 with TRBJ1-4, with a tentative D call TRBD1 (6 bases). Germline V gene lookup returns CDR1 MNHGY and CDR2 SAAAGT. Trimming cost V 8 bases and J 6 bases, with 22 bases left between them. This CDR3 region has 16 residues. The CDR3 reads CASRVTPPAGDEKLFF. The CDR3 DNA sequence: TGTGCCAGCCGAGTCACACCCCCGGCAGGGGATGAAAAACTGTTTTTT.

The rearrangement joins TRBV5-1 to TRBJ1-4; 7 bases are shared with TRBD1. V was pared by 6 bases and J by 4 bases, with 6 bases of the junction left unmatched. The CDR3 consists of 14 residues. In germline, CDR1 is SGHRS, CDR2 YFSETQ. CDR3 in amino acids: CASNAGGYNEKLFF. In DNA, the CDR3 is TGCGCCAGCAACGCAGGGGGATATAATGAAAAACTGTTTTTT. The complete variable domain, with remaining parts taken from reference TRBV5-1 and TRBJ1-4, reads KAGVTQTPRYLIKTRGQQVTLSCSPISGHRSVSWYQQTPGQGLQFLFEYFSETQRNKGNFPGRFSGRQFSNSRSEMNVSTLELGDSALYLCASNAGGYNEKLFFGSGTQLSVL.

V gene TRBV5-1 combines with J gene TRBJ2-1, with 8 bases aligning to TRBD1. The CDR3 contains 16 residues. The V and J ends lost 4 bases and 4 bases, in that order; junction bases with no gene match: 10. CDR1 SGHRS and CDR2 YFSETQ come from the germline V gene. CDR3 coding DNA: TGCGCCAGCAGCCCTCTCCCGGGACAGGTATACAATGAGCAGTTCTTC. Its protein product is CASSPLPGQVYNEQFF. The full variable domain, completed using reference TRBV5-1 and TRBJ2-1, is KAGVTQTPRYLIKTRGQQVTLSCSPISGHRSVSWYQQTPGQGLQFLFEYFSETQRNKGNFPGRFSGRQFSNSRSEMNVSTLELGDSALYLCASSPLPGQVYNEQFFGPGTRLTVL.

V is TRBV19 and J is TRBJ1-3; TRBD1 matches 7 bases. The V segment lost 4 bases and the J segment 3 bases; nucleotides outside the gene matches: 3. The CDR3 has 14 residues. The germline gives CDR1 LNHDA, CDR2 SQIVND (reference sequence). The CDR3 loop reads CASSNQGDGNTIYF. Here the CDR3 DNA reads TGTGCCAGTAGTAACCAGGGGGATGGAAACACCATATATTTT.

The chain has TRBV28 and TRBJ2-7; 7 positions match TRBD1. The V segment lost 3 bases and the J segment 0 bases; nucleotides outside the gene matches: 5. The CDR3 is 15 residues long. Looked up from germline, CDR1 is MDHEN and CDR2 is SYDVKM. The CDR3 DNA reads as TGTGCCAGCAGTTTTCAACGGGACAGCTCCTACGAGCAGTACTTC. Translation gives CASSFQRDSSYEQYF.

For this clone: One junction end does not reproduce the germline sequence, and a read error may be involved. The chain employs TRBV6-8 and TRBJ2-2, with TRBD1 identical over 9 bases. This CDR3 has 16 residues. Per the germline V gene, CDR1 is MNHGY and CDR2 is SAAAGT. CDR3 in amino acids: CAISVKDRGNTGELFF. CDR3 nucleotide sequence: TGTGCCATCAGTGTTAAGGACAGGGGGAACACCGGGGAGCTGTTTTTT.

This clone was found once. The rearrangement links TRBV18 to TRBJ2-1; the D gene is possibly TRBD1 (5 bases). Germline loops: CDR1 KGHSH, CDR2 LQKENI. CDR3 length equals 14 residues. V was clipped by 1 base and J by 8 bases, with 12 bases between them. The CDR3 is CASSPRQGRDEQFF. CDR3 DNA sequence: TGTGCCAGCTCACCACGCCAGGGAAGGGATGAGCAGTTCTTC.

The chain has TRBV19 and TRBJ2-3, with 8 positions matching TRBD2. In germline, CDR1 is LNHDA, CDR2 SQIVND (reference sequence). The J segment lost 4 bases and the V segment lost 5 bases, leaving 11 bases of the junction unmatched. The CDR3 consists of 16 residues. The CDR3 bases are TGTGCCAGTAGTGGTGGAATAGCGGGAAGGGCAGATACGCAGTATTTT. Its translation is CASSGGIAGRADTQYF. Using reference TRBV19 and TRBJ2-3 for the parts outside the CDR3, the full variable domain is DGGITQSPKYLFRKEGQNVTLSCEQNLNHDAMYWYRQDPGQGLRLIYYSQIVNDFQKGDIAEGYSVSREKKESFPLTVTSAQKNPTAFYLCASSGGIAGRADTQYFGPGTRLTVL.